The 5 T cell receptor beta chains below all came from one sample that was sequenced in a study of blood T cells in healthy people across ages (dated by TCRdb to 2014 to 2015). The method was 5' RACE. For sequencing, an Illumina HiSeq 2500 was employed. The second PCR ran for roughly 7 to 12 cycles and used a J-beta primer mix along with a sample-barcoded 5' primer. Using fastp trimming at Q25 and MiXCR clonotype assembly, TCRdb reanalyzed the public sequencing data and kept in-frame beta chains. Each CDR3 protein appears once, grouped with its most common genes and DNA. This sample holds hundreds of thousands of distinct CDR3 sequences; around a quarter were observed only once. In total, the top ten clones hold approximately 4% of the sample. The sample was also reused in another study, on T cells of mothers and their children.

Sequencing was carried out using blood. These receptors were taken from a boy aged 2 to 10 in good health.

V and J are TRBV4-1 and TRBJ2-3; D tentatively fits TRBD1 or TRBD2 (5 bases each). Trimming cost V 2 bases and J 6 bases, with 18 bases left between them. This CDR3 has 16 amino acids. Germline V gives CDR1 MGHRA, CDR2 YSYEKL. The CDR3 region has the DNA TGCGCCAGCAGCCAATCCGAGGGGCTAGGGTCGGATACGCAGTATTTT. It yields the protein CASSQSEGLGSDTQYF.

In the case of this clonotype: One end of the junction is discordant with germline, which a read error may explain. V and J are TRBV7-7 and TRBJ2-5; 7 bases are shared with TRBD1. CDR1 is SSHAT and CDR2 is FNYEAQ in the germline V gene (reference sequence). CDR3 length: 14 residues. The CDR3 reads CASSGRGTMKTQYF. In DNA, the CDR3 is TGTGCTAGCAGCGGCAGGGGGACGATGAAGACCCAGTACTTC.

This chain links TRBV5-1 with TRBJ1-6; D unresolved. V lost 1 base, J lost 9 bases, and 8 bases lay in between. In germline, CDR1 is SGHRS, CDR2 YFSETQ. This CDR3 is 13 amino acids long. CDR3 in amino acids: CASSLMQTSPLHF. The CDR3 nucleotides read TGCGCCAGCAGCTTGATGCAGACTTCACCCCTCCACTTT. The whole variable domain, filled in from reference TRBV5-1 and TRBJ1-6, reads KAGVTQTPRYLIKTRGQQVTLSCSPISGHRSVSWYQQTPGQGLQFLFEYFSETQRNKGNFPGRFSGRQFSNSRSEMNVSTLELGDSALYLCASSLMQTSPLHFGNGTRLTVT.

The chain joins TRBV25-1 to TRBJ2-3, with 9 bases fitting TRBD2. The CDR3 covers 15 residues. With 4 bases clipped from V and 3 bases from J, the junction kept 5 bases outside the gene matches. The germline V gene encodes CDR1 MGHDK and CDR2 SYGVNS. The CDR3: CASSVGTSGTDTQYF. The DNA for the CDR3 is TGTGCCAGCAGTGTTGGTACTAGCGGGACAGATACGCAGTATTTT.

This chain connects TRBV14 to TRBJ1-2; TRBD1 is a possible D gene (6 bases). V was clipped by 2 bases and J by 9 bases, with 10 bases between them. CDR1 is SGHDN and CDR2 is FVKESK in the germline V gene. The CDR3 consists of 12 residues. DNA for the CDR3: TGTGCCAGCAGCCAACCAGGGGATCGCTACACCTTC. Amino acid sequence: CASSQPGDRYTF.